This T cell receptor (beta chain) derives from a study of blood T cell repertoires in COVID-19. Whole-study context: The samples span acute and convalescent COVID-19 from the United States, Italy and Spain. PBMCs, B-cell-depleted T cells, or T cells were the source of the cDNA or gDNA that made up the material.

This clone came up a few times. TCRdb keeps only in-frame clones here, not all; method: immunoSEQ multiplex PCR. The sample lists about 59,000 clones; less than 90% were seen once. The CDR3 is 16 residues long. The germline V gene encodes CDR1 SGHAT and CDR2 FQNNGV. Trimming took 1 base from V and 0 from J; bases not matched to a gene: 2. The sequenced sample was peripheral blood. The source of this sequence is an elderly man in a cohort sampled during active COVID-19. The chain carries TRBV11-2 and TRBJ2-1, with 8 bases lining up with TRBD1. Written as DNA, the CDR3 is TGTGCCAGCAGCTTAGGACAGGGGAGCTCCTACAATGAGCAGTTCTTC. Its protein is CASSLGQGSSYNEQFF.